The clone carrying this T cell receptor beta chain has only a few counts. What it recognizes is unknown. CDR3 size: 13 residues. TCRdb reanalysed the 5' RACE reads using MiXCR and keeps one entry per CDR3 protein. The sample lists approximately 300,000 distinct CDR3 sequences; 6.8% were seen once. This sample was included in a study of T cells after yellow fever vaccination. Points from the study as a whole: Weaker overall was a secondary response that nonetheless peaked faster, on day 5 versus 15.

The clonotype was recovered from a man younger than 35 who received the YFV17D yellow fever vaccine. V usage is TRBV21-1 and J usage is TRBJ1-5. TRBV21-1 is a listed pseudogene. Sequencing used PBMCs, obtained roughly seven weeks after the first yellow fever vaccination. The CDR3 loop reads CASSMKDNQPQHF. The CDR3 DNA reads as TGTGCCAGCAGCATGAAAGACAATCAGCCCCAGCATTTT.